This T cell receptor (beta chain) was recorded in a study of CD8+CD57+ T cells in acquired aplastic anemia. In the study overall: The sorted CD4+ and CD8+ cells yielded an average approximately 3.3 ug of DNA. Mean read depth for CD4+ cells from healthy donors was approximately 10 million. Study-wide results and limits: CD8+ Simpson's diversity in patients was not significantly different from that in controls.

Genomic DNA was employed as the template in profiling TCR beta VDJ and CDR3. TCRdb analysed the reads with MiXCR anew, one entry per CDR3 protein. The table shows about 190,000 distinct CDR3 sequences, with less than 70% occurring only once. This clonotype was counted at least ten times. What it recognizes is unknown. The V and J ends lost 5 bases and 5 bases, in that order; junction bases with no gene match: 8. The CDR3 runs 15 residues. Germline lookup yields CDR1 SGHVS and CDR2 FQNEAQ. The chain joins TRBV7-8 to TRBJ1-1; TRBD1 agrees at 10 bases. This receptor was identified in a human donor in good health, serving as a control. Sequencing was performed on sorted CD4+, CD8+, or CD8+CD57+ T cells (not recorded which) from PBMCs. The CDR3 sequence: CASSARDRGGTEAFF. CDR3 nucleotides: TGTGCCAGCAGCGCCCGGGACAGGGGAGGAACTGAAGCTTTCTTT.